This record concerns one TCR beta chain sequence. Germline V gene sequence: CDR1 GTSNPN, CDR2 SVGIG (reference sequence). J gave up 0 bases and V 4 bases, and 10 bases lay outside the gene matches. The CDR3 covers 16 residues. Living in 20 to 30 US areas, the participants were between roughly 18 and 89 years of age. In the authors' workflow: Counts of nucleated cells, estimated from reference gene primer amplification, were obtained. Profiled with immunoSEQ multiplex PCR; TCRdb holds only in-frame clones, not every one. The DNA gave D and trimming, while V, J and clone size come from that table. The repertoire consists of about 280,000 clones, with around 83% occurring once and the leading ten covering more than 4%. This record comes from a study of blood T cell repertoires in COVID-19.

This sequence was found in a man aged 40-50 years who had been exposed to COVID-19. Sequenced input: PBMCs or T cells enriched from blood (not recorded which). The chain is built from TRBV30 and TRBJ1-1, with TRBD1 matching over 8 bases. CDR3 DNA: TGTGCCTGGACGAGACTGACAGGGGTCATGAACACTGAAGCTTTCTTT. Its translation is CAWTRLTGVMNTEAFF.